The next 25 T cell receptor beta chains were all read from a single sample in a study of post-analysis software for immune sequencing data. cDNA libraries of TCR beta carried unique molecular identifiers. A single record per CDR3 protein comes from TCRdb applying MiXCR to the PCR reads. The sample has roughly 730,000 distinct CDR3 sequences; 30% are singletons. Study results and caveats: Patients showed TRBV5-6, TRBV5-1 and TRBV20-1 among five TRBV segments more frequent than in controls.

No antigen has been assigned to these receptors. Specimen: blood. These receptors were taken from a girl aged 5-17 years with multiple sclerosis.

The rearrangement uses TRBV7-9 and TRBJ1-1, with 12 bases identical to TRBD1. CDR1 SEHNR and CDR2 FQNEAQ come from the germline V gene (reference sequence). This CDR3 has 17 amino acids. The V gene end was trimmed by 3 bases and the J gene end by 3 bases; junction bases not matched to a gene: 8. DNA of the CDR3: TGTGCCAGCAGCTTCAGCGGGACAGGGGGCAGTTACACTGAAGCTTTCTTT. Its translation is CASSFSGTGGSYTEAFF.

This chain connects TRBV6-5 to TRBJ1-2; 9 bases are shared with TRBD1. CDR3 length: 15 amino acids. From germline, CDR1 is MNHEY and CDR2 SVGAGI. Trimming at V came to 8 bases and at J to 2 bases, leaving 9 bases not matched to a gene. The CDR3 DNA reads TGTGCCAGCCGGCAGAGCGGGACAGGGAACTATGGCTACACCTTC. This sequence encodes CASRQSGTGNYGYTF.

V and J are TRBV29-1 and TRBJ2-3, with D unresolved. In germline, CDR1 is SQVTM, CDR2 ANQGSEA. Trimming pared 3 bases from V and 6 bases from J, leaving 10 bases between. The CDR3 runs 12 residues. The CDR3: CSVDAATDTQYF. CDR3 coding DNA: TGCAGCGTTGATGCCGCGACGGATACGCAGTATTTT.

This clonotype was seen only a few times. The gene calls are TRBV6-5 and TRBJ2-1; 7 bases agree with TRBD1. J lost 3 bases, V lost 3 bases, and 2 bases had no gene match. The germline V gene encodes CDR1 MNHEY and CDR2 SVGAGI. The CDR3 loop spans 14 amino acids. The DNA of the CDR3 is TGTGCCAGCAGTTATCGGGACAGCTACAATGAGCAGTTCTTC. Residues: CASSYRDSYNEQFF.

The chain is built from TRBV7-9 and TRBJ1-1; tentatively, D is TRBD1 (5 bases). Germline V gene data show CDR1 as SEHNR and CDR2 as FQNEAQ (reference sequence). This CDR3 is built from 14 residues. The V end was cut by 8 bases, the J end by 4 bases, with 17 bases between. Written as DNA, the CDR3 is TGTGCCAGCGTGGCAGGGATCGAGGGCACTGAAGCTTTCTTT. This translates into CASVAGIEGTEAFF.

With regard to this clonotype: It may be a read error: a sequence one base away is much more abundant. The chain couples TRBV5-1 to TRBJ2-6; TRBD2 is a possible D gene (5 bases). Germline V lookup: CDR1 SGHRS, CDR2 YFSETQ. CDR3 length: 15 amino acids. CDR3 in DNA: TGCGCCAACAGCTTAAGGGAGTCTGGGGCCAACGTCCTGACTTTC. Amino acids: CANSLRESGANVLTF.

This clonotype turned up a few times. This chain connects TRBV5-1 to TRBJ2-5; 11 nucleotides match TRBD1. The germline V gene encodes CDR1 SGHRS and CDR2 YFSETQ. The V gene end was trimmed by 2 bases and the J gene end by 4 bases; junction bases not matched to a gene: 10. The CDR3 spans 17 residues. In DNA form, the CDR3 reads TGCGCCAGCAGCTTCCGGGACAGGGGGACTAGTCCAGAGACCCAGTACTTC. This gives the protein CASSFRDRGTSPETQYF.

The CDR3 bases are TGCGCCAGCAGCCCCGTTATAGGAGGGACGAGTTCACCCCTCCACTTT. This gives the protein CASSPVIGGTSSPLHF. This sequence joins TRBV5-1 and TRBJ1-6; tentatively, D is TRBD1 (5 bases). The CDR3 loop spans 16 amino acids. The germline V gene encodes CDR1 SGHRS and CDR2 YFSETQ. V lost 4 bases and J 9 bases, leaving 20 bases between the germline ends.

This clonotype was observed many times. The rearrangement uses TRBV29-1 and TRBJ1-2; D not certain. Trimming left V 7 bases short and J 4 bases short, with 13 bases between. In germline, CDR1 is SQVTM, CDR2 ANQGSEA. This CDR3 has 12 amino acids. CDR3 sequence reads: CSALSGFYGYTF. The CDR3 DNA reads TGCAGCGCTCTTTCCGGGTTCTATGGCTACACCTTC. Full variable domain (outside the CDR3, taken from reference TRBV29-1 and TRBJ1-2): SAVISQKPSRDICQRGTSLTIQCQVDSQVTMMFWYRQQPGQSLTLIATANQGSEATYESGFVIDKFPISRPNLTFSTLTVSNMSPEDSSIYLCSALSGFYGYTFGSGTRLTVV.

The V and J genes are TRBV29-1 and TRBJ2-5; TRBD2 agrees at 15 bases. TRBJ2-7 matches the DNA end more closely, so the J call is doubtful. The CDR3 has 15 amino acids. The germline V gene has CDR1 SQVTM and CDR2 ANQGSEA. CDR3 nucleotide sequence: TGCAGCGCCCTAGGACTAGCGGGAGGGATGGGCGAGCAGTACTTC. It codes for CSALGLAGGMGEQYF.

CDR3 coding DNA: TGTGCCAGCAGCCAAAATCTGGGGGGTTACGAGCAGTACTTC. Encoded protein: CASSQNLGGYEQYF. The chain recombines TRBV3-1 with TRBJ2-7, with D tentatively TRBD2 (6 bases). The germline V gene has CDR1 LGHDT and CDR2 YNNKEL (reference sequence). V was cut by 2 bases and J by 4 bases, with 12 bases left in between. The CDR3 contains 14 residues.

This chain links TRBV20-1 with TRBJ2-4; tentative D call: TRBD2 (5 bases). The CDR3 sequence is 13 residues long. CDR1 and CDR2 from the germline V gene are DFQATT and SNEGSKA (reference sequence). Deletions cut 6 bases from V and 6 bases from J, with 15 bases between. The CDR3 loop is CSARPGIGNIQYF. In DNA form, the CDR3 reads TGCAGTGCCCGGCCGGGAATTGGAAACATTCAGTACTTC.

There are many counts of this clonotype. CDR3 DNA: TGTGCCAGCAGCCCTGGACTAGCGGGACCTAGCACAGATACGCAGTATTTT. It encodes CASSPGLAGPSTDTQYF. This chain links TRBV7-2 with TRBJ2-3; TRBD2 matches 12 bases. In germline, CDR1 is SGHTA, CDR2 FQGNSA. The CDR3 covers 17 residues. V shed 5 bases, J shed 0 bases, and the junction held 6 bases outside the gene matches.

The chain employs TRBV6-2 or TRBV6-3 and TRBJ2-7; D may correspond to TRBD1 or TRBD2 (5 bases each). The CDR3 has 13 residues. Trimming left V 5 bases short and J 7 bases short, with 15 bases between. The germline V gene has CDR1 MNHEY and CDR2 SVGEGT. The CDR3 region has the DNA TGTGCCAGCAGTAACGGGACCTCCCGGGAGCAGTACTTC. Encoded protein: CASSNGTSREQYF.

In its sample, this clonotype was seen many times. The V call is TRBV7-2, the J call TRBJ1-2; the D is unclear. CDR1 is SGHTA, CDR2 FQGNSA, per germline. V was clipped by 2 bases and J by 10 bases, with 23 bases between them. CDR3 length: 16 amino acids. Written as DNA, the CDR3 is TGTGCCAGCAGCTTATCCCGGTGGGGTCCTCTACCGTCCTACACCTTC. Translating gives CASSLSRWGPLPSYTF.

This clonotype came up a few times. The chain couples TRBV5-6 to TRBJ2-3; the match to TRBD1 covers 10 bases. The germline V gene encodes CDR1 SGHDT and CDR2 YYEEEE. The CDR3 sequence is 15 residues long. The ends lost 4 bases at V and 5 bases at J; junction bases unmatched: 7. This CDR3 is CASSPWGQGKDTQYF. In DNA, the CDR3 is TGTGCCAGCAGCCCCTGGGGACAGGGGAAAGATACGCAGTATTTT.

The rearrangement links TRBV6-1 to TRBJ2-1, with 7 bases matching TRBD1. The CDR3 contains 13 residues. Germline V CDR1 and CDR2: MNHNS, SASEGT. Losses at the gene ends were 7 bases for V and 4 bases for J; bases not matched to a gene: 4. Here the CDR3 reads CASIPGQYNEQFF. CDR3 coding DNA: TGTGCCAGCATCCCGGGACAGTACAATGAGCAGTTCTTC.

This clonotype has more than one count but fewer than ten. This CDR3 is CSVALSMDTEAFF. The CDR3 coding sequence is TGCAGCGTTGCTCTGAGTATGGACACTGAAGCTTTCTTT. The chain recombines TRBV29-1 with TRBJ1-1; D call uncertain. Germline CDR1 SQVTM, CDR2 ANQGSEA. CDR3 length: 13 residues. Trimming took off 4 bases at V and 3 bases at J, with 12 bases between the two ends.

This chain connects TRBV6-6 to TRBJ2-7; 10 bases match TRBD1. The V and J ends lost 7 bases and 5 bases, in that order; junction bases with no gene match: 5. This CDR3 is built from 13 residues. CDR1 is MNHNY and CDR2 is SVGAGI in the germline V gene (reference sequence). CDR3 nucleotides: TGTGCCAGCATCGAGGGACAGGGGCACGAGCAGTACTTC. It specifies CASIEGQGHEQYF.

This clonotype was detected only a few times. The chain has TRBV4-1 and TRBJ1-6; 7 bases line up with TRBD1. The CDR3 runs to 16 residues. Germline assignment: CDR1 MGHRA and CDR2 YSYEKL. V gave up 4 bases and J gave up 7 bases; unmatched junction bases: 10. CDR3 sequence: CASSLGLRGNNSPLHF. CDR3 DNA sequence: TGCGCCAGCAGCCTAGGACTCAGGGGGAACAATTCACCCCTCCACTTT.

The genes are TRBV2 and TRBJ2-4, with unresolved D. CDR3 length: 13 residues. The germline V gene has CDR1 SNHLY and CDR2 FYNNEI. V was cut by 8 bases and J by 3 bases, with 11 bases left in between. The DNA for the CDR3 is TGTGCCAGCGTTGCGACGGTCAAAAACATTCAGTACTTC. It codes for CASVATVKNIQYF.

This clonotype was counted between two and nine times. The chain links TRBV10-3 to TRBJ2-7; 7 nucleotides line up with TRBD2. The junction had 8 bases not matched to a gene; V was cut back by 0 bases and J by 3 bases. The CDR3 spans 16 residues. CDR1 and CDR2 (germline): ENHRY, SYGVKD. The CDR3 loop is CAISESGGRSGYEQYF. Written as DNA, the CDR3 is TGTGCCATCAGTGAGTCGGGCGGGAGAAGCGGCTACGAGCAGTACTTC.

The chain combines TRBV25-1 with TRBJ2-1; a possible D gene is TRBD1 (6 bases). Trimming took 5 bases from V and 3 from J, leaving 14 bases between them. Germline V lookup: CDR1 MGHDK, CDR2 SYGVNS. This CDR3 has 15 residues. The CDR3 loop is CASSPDRDNYNEQFF. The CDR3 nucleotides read TGTGCCAGCAGTCCAGACCGGGACAACTACAATGAGCAGTTCTTC.

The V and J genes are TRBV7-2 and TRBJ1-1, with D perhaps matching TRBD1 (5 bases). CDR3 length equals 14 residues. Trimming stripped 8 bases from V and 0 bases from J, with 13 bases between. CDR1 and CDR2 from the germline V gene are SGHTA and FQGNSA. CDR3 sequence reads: CASSRGGMNTEAFF. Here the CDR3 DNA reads TGTGCCAGCTCAAGGGGAGGGATGAACACTGAAGCTTTCTTT.

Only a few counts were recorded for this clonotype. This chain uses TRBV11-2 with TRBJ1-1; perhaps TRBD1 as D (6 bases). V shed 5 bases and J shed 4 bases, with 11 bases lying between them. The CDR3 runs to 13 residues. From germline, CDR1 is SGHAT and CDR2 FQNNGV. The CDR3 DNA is TGTGCCAGCAGCAGCAACAGGGTCACTGAAGCTTTCTTT. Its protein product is CASSSNRVTEAFF.